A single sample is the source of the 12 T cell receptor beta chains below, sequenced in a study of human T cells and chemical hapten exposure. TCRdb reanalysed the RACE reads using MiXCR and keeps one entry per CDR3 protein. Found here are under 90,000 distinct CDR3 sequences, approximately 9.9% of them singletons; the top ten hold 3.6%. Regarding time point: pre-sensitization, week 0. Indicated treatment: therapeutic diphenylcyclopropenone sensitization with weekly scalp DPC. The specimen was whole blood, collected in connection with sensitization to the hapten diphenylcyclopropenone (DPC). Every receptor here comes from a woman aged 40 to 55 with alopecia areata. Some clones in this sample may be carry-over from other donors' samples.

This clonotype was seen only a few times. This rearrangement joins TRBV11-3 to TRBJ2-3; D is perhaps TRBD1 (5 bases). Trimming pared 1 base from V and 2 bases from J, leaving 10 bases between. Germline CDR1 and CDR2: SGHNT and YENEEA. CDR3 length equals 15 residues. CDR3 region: CASSLGGRSTDTQYF. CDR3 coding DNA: TGTGCCAGCAGCTTAGGGGGCAGGTCCACAGATACGCAGTATTTT.

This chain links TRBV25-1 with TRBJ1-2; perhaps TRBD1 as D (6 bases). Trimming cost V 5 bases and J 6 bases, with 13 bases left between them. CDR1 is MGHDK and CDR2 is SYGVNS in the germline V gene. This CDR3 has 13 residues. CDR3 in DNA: TGTGCCAGCAGTCTCAGGGGCGAGGATGGCTACACCTTC. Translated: CASSLRGEDGYTF.

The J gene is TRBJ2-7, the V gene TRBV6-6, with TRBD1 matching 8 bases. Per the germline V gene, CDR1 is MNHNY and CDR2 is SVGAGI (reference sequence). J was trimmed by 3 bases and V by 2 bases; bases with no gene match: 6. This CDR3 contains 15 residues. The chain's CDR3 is CASSYLFGQGYEQYF. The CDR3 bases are TGTGCCAGCAGTTACCTCTTTGGACAGGGCTACGAGCAGTACTTC.

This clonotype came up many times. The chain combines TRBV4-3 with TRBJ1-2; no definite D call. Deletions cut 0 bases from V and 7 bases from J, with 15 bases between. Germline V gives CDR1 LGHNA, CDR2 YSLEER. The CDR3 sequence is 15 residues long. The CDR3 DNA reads TGCGCCAGCAGCCAAGATCTTTTAGGTCTGGGTGGCTACACCTTC. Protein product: CASSQDLLGLGGYTF.

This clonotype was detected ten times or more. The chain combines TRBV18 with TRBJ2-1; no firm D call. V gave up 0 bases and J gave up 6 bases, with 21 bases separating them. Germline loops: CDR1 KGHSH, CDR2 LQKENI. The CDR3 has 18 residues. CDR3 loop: CASSPPSLTPTSGNEQFF. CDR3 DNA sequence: TGTGCCAGCTCACCACCGTCCCTGACTCCAACTTCAGGCAATGAGCAGTTCTTC.

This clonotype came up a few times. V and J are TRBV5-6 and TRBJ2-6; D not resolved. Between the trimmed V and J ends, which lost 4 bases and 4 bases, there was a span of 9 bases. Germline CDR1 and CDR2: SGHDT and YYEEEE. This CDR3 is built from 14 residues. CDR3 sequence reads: CASSAIQGANVLTF. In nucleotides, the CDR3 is TGTGCCAGCAGCGCGATTCAAGGGGCCAACGTCCTGACTTTC.

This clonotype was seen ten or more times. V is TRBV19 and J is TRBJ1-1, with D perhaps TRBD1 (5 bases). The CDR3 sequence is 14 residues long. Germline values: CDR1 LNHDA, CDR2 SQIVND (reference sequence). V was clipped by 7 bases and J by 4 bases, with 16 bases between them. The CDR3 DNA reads TGTGCCAGTACCCTGGGACGGTGGAGCACTGAAGCTTTCTTT. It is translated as CASTLGRWSTEAFF.

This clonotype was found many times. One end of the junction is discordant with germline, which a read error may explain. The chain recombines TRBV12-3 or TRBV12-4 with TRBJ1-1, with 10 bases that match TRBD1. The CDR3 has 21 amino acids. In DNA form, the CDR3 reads TGTGCCAGCAGTCCCATATCAGGACAGGGGGTTGGACTTTTGCTTTACACTGAAGTTTTCTTT. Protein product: CASSPISGQGVGLLLYTEVFF.

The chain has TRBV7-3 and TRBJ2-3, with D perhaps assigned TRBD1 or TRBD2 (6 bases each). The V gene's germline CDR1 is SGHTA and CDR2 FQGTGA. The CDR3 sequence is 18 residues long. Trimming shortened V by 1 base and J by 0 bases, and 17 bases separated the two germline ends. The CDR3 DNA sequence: TGTGCCAGCAGCTTAAAGGGGGGAACCGGCTTTAGCACAGATACGCAGTATTTT. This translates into CASSLKGGTGFSTDTQYF.

The CDR3 sequence is CSAGDHLSYEQYF. The CDR3 DNA sequence: TGCAGCGCGGGGGACCACCTCTCCTACGAGCAGTACTTC. This rearrangement joins TRBV29-1 to TRBJ2-7; D is possibly TRBD2 (6 bases). V was cut by 7 bases and J by 0 bases, with 13 bases left in between. The V gene's germline CDR1 is SQVTM and CDR2 ANQGSEA. The length of the CDR3 is 13 residues.

The CDR3 DNA is TGTACCAGCAGCTTTGCCGGACAGGGGCCCTACGAGCAGTACTTC. As protein: CTSSFAGQGPYEQYF. The chain has TRBV7-2 and TRBJ2-7; 9 nucleotides line up with TRBD1. The germline CDR1 and CDR2 sequences are SGHTA and FQGNSA. J gave up 2 bases and V 3 bases, and 5 bases lay outside the gene matches. The CDR3 covers 15 residues. Full variable domain (outside the CDR3, taken from reference TRBV7-2 and TRBJ2-7): GAGVSQSPSNKVTEKGKDVELRCDPISGHTALYWYRQSLGQGLEFLIYFQGNSAPDKSGLPSDRFSAERTGGSVSTLTIQRTQQEDSAVYLCTSSFAGQGPYEQYFGPGTRLTVT.

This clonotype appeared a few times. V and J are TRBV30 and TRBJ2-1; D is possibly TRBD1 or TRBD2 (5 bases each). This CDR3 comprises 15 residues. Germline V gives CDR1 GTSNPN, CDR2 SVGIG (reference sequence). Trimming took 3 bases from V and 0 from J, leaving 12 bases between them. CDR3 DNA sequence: TGTGCCTGGAGATGGGAAGGGACCTCCTACAATGAGCAGTTCTTC. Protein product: CAWRWEGTSYNEQFF.